The following is a T cell receptor (beta chain) sequence with its context. Its specificity is unknown. The data belong to a study of cytomegalovirus exposure and HLA in healthy donors. Findings of the study overall: Sequencing had likely introduced a cluster of highly shared sequence variants as an artifact.

In the PCR, 60 Vbeta and 13 Jbeta primers were used. The data were produced by immunoSEQ multiplex PCR, yet TCRdb's version contains in-frame clones alone and is incomplete. The sample has under 200,000 clones. The V end was cut by 7 bases, the J end by 6 bases, with 13 bases between. From germline, CDR1 is MDHEN and CDR2 SYDVKM. The CDR3 consists of 13 residues. The material sequenced was PBMCs. The chain joins TRBV28 to TRBJ1-5, with a tentative D call TRBD1 (5 bases). The sequence derives from a young man in good health and CMV-seronegative. For the CDR3, the DNA is TGTGCCAGCACCCCGGGGGTGCGTCAGCCCCAGCATTTT. Translating it yields CASTPGVRQPQHF.